The 23 T cell receptor beta chains reported below all come from one sample, sequenced in a study of graft-versus-host responses after intestinal transplantation. TCRdb's copy holds only in-frame clones and misses some; the assay was immunoSEQ multiplex PCR. The sample contains 3,000 to 3,500 clones, approximately 74% of which appear only once. Processing released intraepithelial and lamina propria lymphocytes from the graft tissue. Sequenced here: ileum tissue, sampled roughly 5 and 7 days after intestinal transplantation. The origin of the receptors is a human patient who received an intestinal transplant, so some T cells may come from the graft donor.

The chain has TRBV7-2 and TRBJ1-3; D not certain. Between the trimmed V and J ends, which lost 2 bases and 0 bases, there was a span of 5 bases. This CDR3 comprises 14 residues. From germline, CDR1 is SGHTA and CDR2 FQGNSA. The CDR3: CASSLYSSGNTIYF. In nucleotides, the CDR3 is TGTGCCAGCAGCTTATACAGCTCTGGAAACACCATATATTTT.

The chain employs TRBV10-3 and TRBJ2-3; 7 bases line up with TRBD2. Unmatched junction bases numbered 5, after V lost 8 bases and J lost 0 bases. This CDR3 spans 14 amino acids. CDR1 ENHRY and CDR2 SYGVKD come from the germline V gene. The CDR3 region is CAIGNSGSTDTQYF. The CDR3 DNA follows: TGTGCCATCGGTAATAGCGGGAGCACAGATACGCAGTATTTT.

This chain uses TRBV11-3 with TRBJ2-3, with 7 bases aligning to TRBD2. The CDR3 contains 14 residues. In germline, CDR1 is SGHNT, CDR2 YENEEA. Germline trimming cut 0 bases from V and 9 bases from J; bases unmatched to any gene: 6. The CDR3 region is CASSLDPTSKTQYF. The CDR3 DNA follows: TGTGCCAGCAGCTTAGACCCGACTAGCAAGACGCAGTATTTT.

This CDR3 reads CASSLGTGNTEAFF. The CDR3 bases are TGTGCCAGCAGCTTAGGGACAGGGAACACTGAAGCTTTCTTT. V gene TRBV7-9 combines with J gene TRBJ1-1; TRBD1 matches at 7 bases. This CDR3 contains 14 residues. Losses at the gene ends were 1 base for V and 1 base for J; bases not matched to a gene: 0. CDR1 SEHNR and CDR2 FQNEAQ come from the germline V gene (reference sequence).

The chain has TRBV25-1 and TRBJ1-5; TRBD1 aligns across 7 bases. This CDR3 spans 15 amino acids. CDR1 and CDR2 (germline): MGHDK, SYGVNS. J gave up 1 base and V 2 bases, and 2 bases lay outside the gene matches. CDR3: CASSEDRDSNQPQHF. The CDR3 DNA is TGTGCCAGCAGTGAAGACAGGGACAGCAATCAGCCCCAGCATTTT.

There are a few counts of this clone. The rearrangement uses TRBV5-1 and TRBJ2-2; tentatively, D is TRBD1 (5 bases). Trimming pared 4 bases from V and 4 bases from J, leaving 14 bases between. CDR1 and CDR2 (germline): SGHRS, YFSETQ. The CDR3 extends over 15 amino acids. The CDR3 loop is CASSAPTGVTGELFF. CDR3 DNA: TGCGCCAGCAGCGCACCCACAGGAGTCACCGGGGAGCTGTTTTTT.

This clone has more than one count but fewer than ten. This rearrangement joins TRBV2 to TRBJ2-7, with TRBD1 matching 7 bases. Germline trimming cut 6 bases from V and 1 base from J; bases unmatched to any gene: 9. Germline V CDR1 and CDR2: SNHLY, FYNNEI. CDR3 length: 15 amino acids. CDR3: CASRFTGTVSYEQYF. The CDR3 DNA sequence: TGTGCCAGCAGATTTACCGGGACAGTTTCCTACGAGCAGTACTTC.

The CDR3 here is CASSLAMNTEAFF. The CDR3 nucleotides are TGTGCCAGCAGCTTAGCAATGAACACTGAAGCTTTCTTT. The chain is built from TRBV11-2 and TRBJ1-1; D unresolved. The CDR3 loop spans 13 amino acids. Germline values: CDR1 SGHAT, CDR2 FQNNGV. The germline V and J ends were trimmed by 1 base and 0 bases, with 3 bases remaining between them.

The V call is TRBV10-2, the J call TRBJ1-2, with D uncertain. The CDR3 covers 12 residues. The germline CDR1 and CDR2 sequences are WSHSY and SAAADI. The V end was cut by 5 bases, the J end by 2 bases, with 6 bases between. CDR3 DNA: TGCGCCAGCAGTAGCCGCAACTATGGCTACACCTTC. It encodes CASSSRNYGYTF.

The chain is built from TRBV7-2 and TRBJ2-7; TRBD2 matches 8 bases. The CDR3 extends over 13 amino acids. V lost 5 bases to trimming and J lost 1 base; unmatched junction nucleotides: 1. CDR1 and CDR2 (germline): SGHTA, FQGNSA. The DNA of the CDR3 is TGTGCCAGCAGCGGACTAGCTTCCTACGAGCAGTACTTC. This gives the protein CASSGLASYEQYF.

V is TRBV10-3 and J is TRBJ2-7, with 9 bases matching TRBD2. J lost 6 bases, V lost 9 bases, and 3 bases had no gene match. CDR1 and CDR2 (germline): ENHRY, SYGVKD. The CDR3 covers 11 residues. This CDR3 is CAMGTSLEQYF. The CDR3 DNA sequence: TGTGCCATGGGGACTAGCCTCGAGCAGTACTTC.

This rearrangement joins TRBV29-1 to TRBJ2-3, with D possibly TRBD1 on 5 matching bases. The V gene lost 3 bases and the J gene lost 2 bases, with 6 bases spanning the gap. CDR1 is SQVTM and CDR2 is ANQGSEA in the germline V gene. This CDR3 has 12 amino acids. CDR3 sequence: CSVDRATDTQYF. For the CDR3, the DNA is TGCAGCGTTGACAGGGCCACAGATACGCAGTATTTT.

V is TRBV9 and J is TRBJ2-7; either TRBD1 or TRBD2 may supply D (5 bases each). The germline gives CDR1 SGDLS, CDR2 YYNGEE. V was pared by 6 bases and J by 0 bases, with 13 bases between. The CDR3 runs 14 residues. The CDR3 region has the DNA TGTGCCAGCAACCGGGACCCATTCTCCTACGAGCAGTACTTC. Residues: CASNRDPFSYEQYF.

The chain is built from TRBV5-4 and TRBJ2-2; D is possibly TRBD1 (6 bases). The V gene's germline CDR1 is SGHNT and CDR2 YYREEE (reference sequence). V was shortened by 4 bases and J by 3 bases, with 16 bases between the two germline ends. This CDR3 spans 16 amino acids. The chain's CDR3 is CASSPNPGQYTGELFF. The CDR3 DNA is TGTGCCAGCAGCCCGAACCCCGGACAGTACACCGGGGAGCTGTTTTTT.

This clone appeared once. The rearrangement links TRBV7-4 to TRBJ1-2, with D hard to call. CDR3 length: 17 amino acids. V lost 4 bases to trimming and J lost 4 bases, with 22 bases between them. Germline CDR1 is SGHVT and CDR2 is SQSDAQ. The CDR3: CASSYVAPARKTYGYTF. The CDR3 bases are TGTGCCAGCAGCTATGTGGCTCCAGCTCGAAAGACCTATGGCTACACCTTC. Based on the CDR3 plus reference TRBV7-4 and TRBJ1-2, the full variable domain is GAGVSQSPRYKVAKRGRDVALRCDSISGHVTLYWYRQTLGQGSEVLTYSQSDAQRDKSGRPSGRFSAERPERSVSTLKIQRTEQGDSAVYLCASSYVAPARKTYGYTFGSGTRLTVV.

V is TRBV6-5 and J is TRBJ2-3; D perhaps matches TRBD1 (5 bases). V was cut by 0 bases and J by 1 base, with 5 bases left in between. Germline loops: CDR1 MNHEY, CDR2 SVGAGI. The CDR3 length is 14 residues. The CDR3 sequence: CASSYSQGTDTQYF. The CDR3 nucleotides are TGTGCCAGCAGTTACTCACAGGGCACAGATACGCAGTATTTT.

The chain uses TRBV21-1 and TRBJ2-2. TRBV21-1 is annotated as a pseudogene. This CDR3 contains 16 residues. The CDR3 DNA reads TGTGCCAGCAGCAACCTAGGACCGGCGAACACCGGGGAGCTGTTTTTT. Translated: CASSNLGPANTGELFF.

The chain joins TRBV7-7 to TRBJ2-1, with TRBD1 matching over 11 bases. Germline loops: CDR1 SSHAT, CDR2 FNYEAQ (reference sequence). The CDR3 length is 15 residues. After removal of 5 bases from V and 8 bases from J, the junction contained 8 bases not matched to a gene. The CDR3 reads CASSPGTGGRDEQFF. The CDR3 DNA sequence: TGTGCCAGCAGCCCGGGGACAGGGGGGCGCGATGAGCAGTTCTTC.

This chain connects TRBV6-5 to TRBJ1-1, with D perhaps matching TRBD1 (6 bases). The germline CDR1 and CDR2 sequences are MNHEY and SVGAGI. V lost 2 bases to trimming and J lost 3 bases, with 16 bases between them. This CDR3 is built from 16 residues. Here the CDR3 DNA reads TGTGCCAGCAGTTACGCGGAACAGGGTAGAGACACTGAAGCTTTCTTT. Protein product: CASSYAEQGRDTEAFF.

The V and J genes are TRBV5-6 and TRBJ2-7; 9 bases match TRBD2. This CDR3 has 15 amino acids. Germline CDR1 is SGHDT and CDR2 is YYEEEE. With V trimmed by 3 bases and J by 3 bases, 7 bases remained unmatched. The CDR3 DNA follows: TGTGCCAGCAGCTCCTCCCGGACTAGCGTCTACGAGCAGTACTTC. Its protein is CASSSSRTSVYEQYF.

The sample holds a few counts of this clone. V usage is TRBV7-7 and J usage is TRBJ1-5, with a possible D match to TRBD1 (5 bases). This CDR3 has 14 amino acids. V shed 3 bases and J shed 6 bases, with 12 bases lying between them. Per germline, CDR1 SSHAT and CDR2 FNYEAQ (reference sequence). CDR3 nucleotide sequence: TGTGCCAGCAGCTTGATGGGGGGTGGTCAGCCCCAGCATTTT. It encodes CASSLMGGGQPQHF.

V usage is TRBV4-2 and J usage is TRBJ1-1; D unclear. The CDR3 covers 12 residues. Per the germline V gene, CDR1 is LGHNA and CDR2 is YNFKEQ. The V end lost 2 bases, the J end lost 2 bases, and 3 bases lay between the germline ends. Here the CDR3 DNA reads TGTGCCAGCAGCCAATATAACACTGAAGCTTTCTTT. It codes for CASSQYNTEAFF.

V gene TRBV4-1 combines with J gene TRBJ2-3; tentative D call: TRBD1 (6 bases). The germline V gene has CDR1 MGHRA and CDR2 YSYEKL. The ends were cut back, 3 bases at V and 1 base at J, with 14 bases in the middle. The CDR3 extends over 16 amino acids. The CDR3: CASSQFYRTGTDTQYF. The CDR3 nucleotides are TGCGCCAGCAGCCAGTTTTACCGGACAGGCACAGATACGCAGTATTTT.